The clone carrying this TCR beta chain was detected many times. The sample comes from a study of T-cell reconstitution after alpha-beta-depleted transplantation in children. For TCRbeta, the library was prepared with unique molecular identifiers. TCRdb called the PCR reads again in MiXCR, with one record for every CDR3 protein. Of approximately 630,000 distinct CDR3 sequences detected, approximately 14% appear once; the ten largest clones hold approximately 0.8%. CDR3 length equals 16 residues. The germline V gene encodes CDR1 SGHVS and CDR2 FQNEAQ. Trimming took off 8 bases at V and 4 bases at J, with 23 bases between the two ends.

This clonotype originated in a girl aged 2 to 9 with congenital amegakaryocytic thrombocytopenia, due to receive a stem cell transplant. The sequencing here drew on PBMCs, taken before TCRalphabeta/CD19-depleted stem cell transplant. The chain is built from TRBV7-8 and TRBJ1-2; D not resolved. The CDR3 nucleotides read TGTGCCAGCGGGAGGGTGCTCGCTTCTCCCTTCTATGGCTACACCTTC. This encodes CASGRVLASPFYGYTF.